One and the same sample provided the 23 T cell receptor beta chains below, sequenced in a study of T cell responses to AZD1222 COVID-19 vaccine. Repertoires were generated with immunoSEQ multiplex PCR, while TCRdb's copy carries only in-frame clones and drops some. The table records fewer than 150,000 clones, roughly 91% of them present only once. The sample here was peripheral blood, taken on day 0 of AZD1222 vaccination. These TCRs come from an adult in good health.

The chain carries TRBV6-1 and TRBJ1-5; D is unresolved. The germline gives CDR1 MNHNS, CDR2 SASEGT. The V and J ends lost 0 bases and 6 bases respectively, with 3 bases between them. The CDR3 runs to 12 residues. The CDR3 sequence is CASSEAVQPQHF. The CDR3 coding sequence is TGTGCCAGCAGTGAAGCCGTTCAGCCCCAGCATTTT.

The chain employs TRBV5-1 and TRBJ1-1, with D perhaps matching TRBD1 (5 bases). This CDR3 has 14 residues. Trimming removed 4 bases at V and 2 bases at J, with 12 bases between. Per germline, CDR1 SGHRS and CDR2 YFSETQ. The CDR3 loop reads CASSPSQGNTEAFF. CDR3 nucleotides: TGCGCCAGCAGCCCAAGCCAGGGCAACACTGAAGCTTTCTTT.

V and J are TRBV7-9 and TRBJ2-7; 9 positions agree with TRBD1. The CDR3 covers 14 residues. The germline gives CDR1 SEHNR, CDR2 FQNEAQ (reference sequence). J lost 2 bases, V lost 4 bases, and 3 bases had no gene match. This CDR3 is CASSSRDRAYEQYF. CDR3 sequence (DNA): TGTGCCAGCAGCTCCCGGGACAGGGCCTACGAGCAGTACTTC.

The chain is built from TRBV30 and TRBJ2-2; D gene ambiguous. Trimming left V 8 bases short and J 3 bases short, with 7 bases between. CDR1 GTSNPN and CDR2 SVGIG come from the germline V gene (reference sequence). The CDR3 totals 11 residues. The CDR3 is CAQRYTGELFF. DNA for the CDR3: TGTGCCCAAAGATACACCGGGGAGCTGTTTTTT.

The chain uses TRBV2 and TRBJ2-7; D perhaps matches TRBD1 (5 bases). In germline, CDR1 is SNHLY, CDR2 FYNNEI. The CDR3 consists of 13 residues. Deletions cut 3 bases from V and 2 bases from J, with 8 bases between. CDR3: CASSDRQTYEQYF. CDR3 DNA sequence: TGTGCCAGCAGTGACCGACAGACCTACGAGCAGTACTTC.

V gene TRBV7-8 combines with J gene TRBJ1-6; D ambiguous. From germline, CDR1 is SGHVS and CDR2 FQNEAQ. The CDR3 is 15 amino acids. V lost 2 bases and J 7 bases, leaving 12 bases between the germline ends. The CDR3 nucleotides read TGTGCCAGCAGCTTAAGAGGGCAGACGAATTCACCCCTCCACTTT. As protein: CASSLRGQTNSPLHF. Full variable domain (outside the CDR3, taken from reference TRBV7-8 and TRBJ1-6): GAGVSQSPRYKVAKRGQDVALRCDPISGHVSLFWYQQALGQGPEFLTYFQNEAQLDKSGLPSDRFFAERPEGSVSTLKIQRTQQEDSAVYLCASSLRGQTNSPLHFGNGTRLTVT.

The rearrangement links TRBV7-9 to TRBJ2-1; D uncertain. V lost 5 bases, J lost 5 bases, and 16 bases lay in between. This CDR3 is built from 15 residues. Germline V gene sequence: CDR1 SEHNR, CDR2 FQNEAQ (reference sequence). This CDR3 is CASSPARGAHNEQFF. The CDR3 DNA is TGTGCCAGCAGCCCAGCTCGCGGAGCCCACAATGAGCAGTTCTTC. The whole variable domain, remainder taken from reference TRBV7-9 and TRBJ2-1, is DTGVSQNPRHKITKRGQNVTFRCDPISEHNRLYWYRQTLGQGPEFLTYFQNEAQLEKSRLLSDRFSAERPKGSFSTLEIQRTEQGDSAMYLCASSPARGAHNEQFFGPGTRLTVL.

Turning to this clone: Other DNA sequences in the same sample also yield this CDR3. The chain employs TRBV5-1 and TRBJ2-5; 7 bases fit TRBD1. The CDR3 spans 13 residues. The germline gives CDR1 SGHRS, CDR2 YFSETQ. V dropped 4 bases and J dropped 4; count of bases not matched to a gene: 4. The CDR3 sequence is CASSLTGRETQYF. Here the CDR3 DNA reads TGCGCCAGCAGCCTGACAGGGCGAGAGACCCAGTACTTC.

The rearrangement joins TRBV6-1 to TRBJ1-1, with TRBD1 matching over 11 bases. CDR1 is MNHNS and CDR2 is SASEGT in the germline V gene. The CDR3 contains 18 residues. Germline trimming cut 1 base from V and 1 base from J; bases unmatched to any gene: 8. This CDR3 reads CASSEGSWGQGGNTEAFF. The CDR3 bases are TGTGCCAGCAGTGAAGGGTCGTGGGGACAGGGGGGGAACACTGAAGCTTTCTTT.

The chain is built from TRBV6-1 and TRBJ1-3; D may be TRBD1 (6 bases). Germline CDR1 reads MNHNS; CDR2 reads SASEGT. The ends were cut back, 3 bases at V and 3 bases at J, with 12 bases in the middle. The CDR3 sequence is 15 residues long. CDR3 DNA: TGTGCCAGCAGTGAGTGGGGGGCCCTTGGAAACACCATATATTTT. Its translation is CASSEWGALGNTIYF.

The genes are TRBV6-4 and TRBJ2-2; D perhaps matches TRBD2 (6 bases). In germline, CDR1 is MRHNA, CDR2 SNTAGT. The CDR3 consists of 16 residues. Trimming took off 0 bases at V and 4 bases at J, with 12 bases between the two ends. The CDR3 nucleotides are TGTGCCAGCAGTGACTCGATGACTAGGTTCACCGGGGAGCTGTTTTTT. Protein: CASSDSMTRFTGELFF.

Here the CDR3 DNA reads TGTGCCAGCAGAAGGGGGGGAGTTAGCAATCAGCCCCAGCATTTT. Translation gives CASRRGGVSNQPQHF. The rearrangement links TRBV2 to TRBJ1-5; a weak D match, TRBD1 (6 bases). CDR1 SNHLY and CDR2 FYNNEI come from the germline V gene. The CDR3 spans 15 residues. V lost 6 bases, J lost 0 bases, and 12 bases lay in between.

The V call is TRBV3-1 (or the pseudogene TRBV3-2), the J call TRBJ1-2, with TRBD1 as a possible D gene (5 bases). V dropped 2 bases and J dropped 6 bases, with 10 bases sitting between them. There are 13 residues in the CDR3. Germline loops: CDR1 LGHDT, CDR2 YNNKEL (reference sequence). The CDR3 reads CASSQQGFHGYTF. CDR3 in DNA: TGTGCCAGCAGCCAACAGGGCTTTCATGGCTACACCTTC.

This chain links TRBV5-6 with TRBJ2-7; the D call may be TRBD1 or TRBD2 (5 bases each). The length of the CDR3 is 15 residues. The V gene lost 7 bases and the J gene lost 3 bases, with 20 bases spanning the gap. The germline V gene has CDR1 SGHDT and CDR2 YYEEEE. CDR3 DNA sequence: TGTGCCAGCGGGCGGAGAGGGACGGGTGGCTACGAGCAGTACTTC. Its translation: CASGRRGTGGYEQYF.

V and J are TRBV24-1 and TRBJ1-2, with 8 bases matching TRBD1. Germline V gene sequence: CDR1 KGHDR, CDR2 SFDVKD. The CDR3 has 14 amino acids. After removal of 4 bases from V and 7 bases from J, the junction contained 7 bases not matched to a gene. The CDR3 region is CATSDSGGAGGYTF. Here the CDR3 DNA reads TGTGCCACCAGTGACTCAGGGGGCGCCGGTGGCTACACCTTC.

This clone was detected a few times. The chain has TRBV7-9 and TRBJ1-4; D call uncertain. CDR1 and CDR2 (germline): SEHNR, FQNEAQ (reference sequence). V was shortened by 4 bases and J by 0 bases, with 6 bases between the two germline ends. CDR3 size: 14 residues. Here the CDR3 reads CASSSSATNEKLFF. CDR3 bases: TGTGCCAGCAGCTCCAGTGCAACTAATGAAAAACTGTTTTTT.

This chain uses TRBV9 with TRBJ2-7; the match to TRBD1 covers 9 bases. With V trimmed by 7 bases and J by 1 base, 0 bases remained unmatched. The length of the CDR3 is 12 residues. Germline V gene lookup returns CDR1 SGDLS and CDR2 YYNGEE. As DNA, the CDR3 is TGTGCCAGCGGACAGGGGTCCTACGAGCAGTACTTC. Translating it yields CASGQGSYEQYF. Together with reference TRBV9 and TRBJ2-7, the CDR3 gives the full variable domain: DSGVTQTPKHLITATGQRVTLRCSPRSGDLSVYWYQQSLDQGLQFLIQYYNGEERAKGNILERFSAQQFPDLHSELNLSSLELGDSALYFCASGQGSYEQYFGPGTRLTVT.

This rearrangement joins TRBV7-2 to TRBJ2-5; TRBD2 aligns across 10 bases. The CDR3 spans 14 residues. CDR1 and CDR2 from the germline V gene are SGHTA and FQGNSA. The junction had 2 bases not matched to a gene; V was cut back by 3 bases and J by 4 bases. The CDR3 protein is CASSFIAGGETQYF. The CDR3 DNA is TGTGCCAGCAGCTTTATAGCGGGAGGAGAGACCCAGTACTTC.

This clone appeared once. This chain uses TRBV7-8 with TRBJ2-4, with D maybe TRBD1 (6 bases). The germline CDR1 and CDR2 sequences are SGHVS and FQNEAQ. V was cut by 3 bases and J by 7 bases, with 13 bases left in between. The CDR3 contains 14 residues. CDR3 in DNA: TGTGCCAGCAGCTTCCAAGGGGGATCGAACATTCAGTACTTC. It translates to CASSFQGGSNIQYF.

The chain joins TRBV30 to TRBJ1-6, with D tentatively TRBD1 (5 bases). The V gene lost 0 bases and the J gene lost 6 bases, with 15 bases spanning the gap. The germline gives CDR1 GTSNPN, CDR2 SVGIG (reference sequence). The CDR3 covers 16 residues. CDR3 nucleotides: TGTGCCTGGAGTGTTGGGGCAGGCTCGCGTAATTCACCCCTCCACTTT. It is translated as CAWSVGAGSRNSPLHF. The complete variable domain, with remaining parts taken from reference TRBV30 and TRBJ1-6, reads SQTIHQWPATLVQPVGSPLSLECTVEGTSNPNLYWYRQAAGRGLQLLFYSVGIGQISSEVPQNLSASRPQDRQFILSSKKLLLSDSGFYLCAWSVGAGSRNSPLHFGNGTRLTVT.

In its sample, this clone was seen once. This rearrangement joins TRBV5-1 to TRBJ2-7; 14 bases align to TRBD2. This CDR3 is built from 17 residues. V lost 4 bases, J lost 3 bases, and 9 bases stayed unmatched. CDR1 and CDR2 (germline): SGHRS, YFSETQ. CDR3 residues: CASSRTGTSGGIYEQYF. The CDR3 coding sequence is TGCGCCAGCAGCAGGACCGGGACTAGCGGGGGAATCTACGAGCAGTACTTC. The whole variable domain, remainder taken from reference TRBV5-1 and TRBJ2-7, is KAGVTQTPRYLIKTRGQQVTLSCSPISGHRSVSWYQQTPGQGLQFLFEYFSETQRNKGNFPGRFSGRQFSNSRSEMNVSTLELGDSALYLCASSRTGTSGGIYEQYFGPGTRLTVT.

This clone occurred a few times. This sequence joins TRBV30 and TRBJ1-5, with a possible D match to TRBD1 (5 bases). Germline V gene sequence: CDR1 GTSNPN, CDR2 SVGIG (reference sequence). V dropped 2 bases and J dropped 4 bases, with 9 bases sitting between them. The CDR3 has 13 residues. Here the CDR3 DNA reads TGTGCCTGGAGTTTGGGGGGTAATCAGCCCCAGCATTTT. Translation gives CAWSLGGNQPQHF.

Concerning this clone itself: Other nucleotide sequences in the sample specify the same CDR3. The rearrangement joins TRBV6-4 to TRBJ2-3, with TRBD2 identical over 8 bases. Germline CDR1 MRHNA, CDR2 SNTAGT. CDR3 length: 15 amino acids. Trimming took 0 bases from V and 5 from J; bases not matched to a gene: 4. This CDR3 reads CASSDSAGGGDTQYF. The CDR3 coding sequence is TGTGCCAGCAGTGACTCTGCGGGGGGAGGAGATACGCAGTATTTT.